Sequencing of this TCR beta chain was carried out in a study of cytomegalovirus exposure and HLA in healthy donors. There are a few counts of this clone. A multiplex PCR was run with 60 Vbeta primers and 13 Jbeta primers. The table came from immunoSEQ multiplex PCR; TCRdb's copy has only in-frame clones and leaves some out. Here the sample spans roughly 99,000 clones, around 77% being singletons. With V trimmed by 1 base and J by 6 bases, 6 bases remained unmatched. There are 14 residues in the CDR3. The germline V gene has CDR1 SGHTA and CDR2 FQGTGA. The chain has TRBV7-3 and TRBJ2-7; 7 bases map to TRBD2. The sequenced sample consisted of PBMCs. The origin of this receptor is a man between 18 and 29 years old in good health and CMV-seronegative. In DNA, the CDR3 is TGTGCCAGCAGCTTAATCGGGGGGACGGGCGAGCAGTACTTC. Protein sequence: CASSLIGGTGEQYF.